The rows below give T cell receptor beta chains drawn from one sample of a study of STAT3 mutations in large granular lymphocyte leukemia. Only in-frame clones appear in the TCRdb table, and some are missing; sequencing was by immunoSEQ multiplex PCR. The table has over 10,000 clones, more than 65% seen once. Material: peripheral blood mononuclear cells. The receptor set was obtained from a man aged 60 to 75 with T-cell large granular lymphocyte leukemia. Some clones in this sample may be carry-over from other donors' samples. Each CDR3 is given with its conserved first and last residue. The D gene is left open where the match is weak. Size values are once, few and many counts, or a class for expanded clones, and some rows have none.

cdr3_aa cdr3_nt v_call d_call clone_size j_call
CASSLVVAGSTDTQYF TGTGCCAGCAGCTTGGTGGTAGCGGGAAGCACAGATACGCAGTATTTT TRBV5-6 TRBD2 . TRBJ2-3
CASSPGRNQPQHF TGTGCCAGCTCACCCGGGCGCAATCAGCCCCAGCATTTT TRBV18 . . TRBJ1-5
CASSRRREFNEQFF TGCGCCAGCAGCCGTCGGCGGGAGTTCAATGAGCAGTTCTTC TRBV5-1 TRBD2 . TRBJ2-1
CSFRVAGELFF TGCAGCTTCCGGGTGGCCGGGGAGCTGTTTTTT TRBV29-1 . . TRBJ2-2
CASSEATVFSYGYTF TGTGCCAGCAGTGAAGCCACGGTTTTCAGCTATGGCTACACCTTC TRBV6-1 . . TRBJ1-2
CASSSPTGTNTIYF TGTGCCAGCAGTTCCCCCACCGGGACAAACACCATATATTTT TRBV6-5 . . TRBJ1-3
CSASPTNEQFF TGCAGTGCTAGTCCAACAAATGAGCAGTTCTTC TRBV20-1 . . TRBJ2-1
CASSWERQGQFF TGCGCCAGCAGCTGGGAGCGGCAGGGACAGTTCTTC TRBV5-1 . . TRBJ2-1
CASSLGQSTYEQYF TGTGCCAGTAGTCTAGGACAGAGTACCTACGAGCAGTACTTC TRBV19 . . TRBJ2-7
CASSLGTSGPTDTQYF TGTGCCAGCAGCTTAGGTACTAGCGGACCCACAGATACGCAGTATTTT TRBV7-9 TRBD2 . TRBJ2-3
CASSFGQGGEKLFF TGTGCCAGCAGTTTCGGACAGGGAGGCGAAAAACTGTTTTTT TRBV6-5 TRBD1 . TRBJ1-4
CASSPFVGRKNTGELFF TGTGCCAGCAGCCCGTTTGTGGGGAGGAAGAACACCGGGGAGCTGTTTTTT TRBV4-2 . . TRBJ2-2
CASNPAYSDTQYF TGTGCCAGCAATCCAGCCTATTCAGATACGCAGTATTTT TRBV2 . . TRBJ2-3
CATAGPNYGYTF TGTGCCACGGCGGGGCCCAACTATGGCTACACCTTC TRBV6-6 . . TRBJ1-2
CATSDRTGAMNTEAFF TGTGCCACATCCGACCGCACAGGGGCTATGAACACTGAAGCTTTCTTT TRBV6-6 TRBD1 . TRBJ1-1
CASSQYRVRGYTF TGTGCCAGCAGCCAATACAGGGTCAGGGGCTACACCTTC TRBV28 . . TRBJ1-2
CSAGTEGGYTF TGCAGTGCCGGGACGGAGGGAGGCTACACCTTC TRBV20-1 . . TRBJ1-2
CASSRDRGTSWQPQHF TGTGCCAGCAGCAGGGACAGGGGGACCTCGTGGCAGCCCCAGCATTTT TRBV11-2 TRBD1 . TRBJ1-5
CAWSLTGGRETQYF TGTGCCTGGAGCCTGACAGGGGGAAGAGAGACCCAGTACTTC TRBV30 TRBD1 . TRBJ2-5
CAISGLEVGDGYTF TGTGCCATCAGTGGGTTAGAGGTGGGGGATGGCTACACCTTC TRBV10-3 . . TRBJ1-2
CASTAGPLNQPQHF TGTGCCAGCACTGCCGGGCCCCTAAATCAGCCCCAGCATTTT TRBV6-5 . . TRBJ1-5
CSVAKISSTDTQYF TGCAGCGTTGCTAAGATCTCTAGCACAGATACGCAGTATTTT TRBV29-1 . . TRBJ2-3
CASSRGTSGAGETQYF TGTGCCAGCAGCCGAGGGACTAGCGGAGCGGGAGAGACCCAGTACTTC TRBV11-1 TRBD2 . TRBJ2-5
CASSAYTPIDYGYTF TGTGCCAGCAGCGCTTATACCCCGATAGACTATGGCTACACCTTC TRBV7-9 . . TRBJ1-2
CASSLPGTSTGQETQYF TGTGCCAGCAGCCTTCCTGGGACTAGCACCGGGCAAGAGACCCAGTACTTC TRBV7-9 TRBD2 . TRBJ2-5
CASSSRPGGFTEAFF TGTGCCAGCAGCTCACGCCCTGGGGGCTTCACTGAAGCTTTCTTT TRBV5-6 . . TRBJ1-1
CASSYSTGGELFF TGTGCCAGCAGTTACTCGACGGGCGGGGAGCTGTTTTTT TRBV6-6 . . TRBJ2-2
CASSPTGAEYGYTF TGTGCCAGCAGTCCCACCGGGGCAGAGTATGGCTACACCTTC TRBV6-6 . . TRBJ1-2
CASIPRQGAYNEQFF TGTGCCAGCATCCCCCGACAGGGTGCCTACAATGAGCAGTTCTTC TRBV28 TRBD1 . TRBJ2-1
CASSQDLWGGTEAFF TGCGCCAGCAGCCAAGATCTTTGGGGCGGGACTGAAGCTTTCTTT TRBV4-1 . once TRBJ1-1
CASSTLRGSEAFF TGTGCCAGTAGTACCTTGCGGGGCAGCGAAGCTTTCTTT TRBV19 . . TRBJ1-1
CASSHNGAPSTDTQYF TGCGCCAGCAGCCATAACGGCGCACCGAGCACAGATACGCAGTATTTT TRBV5-1 . . TRBJ2-3
CASSLTGGYTGELFF TGCGCCAGCAGCTTGACAGGGGGCTATACCGGGGAGCTGTTTTTT TRBV5-1 TRBD1 . TRBJ2-2
CASSMGTGGNQPQHF TGCGCCAGCAGCATGGGGACAGGGGGCAATCAGCCCCAGCATTTT TRBV5-1 TRBD1 . TRBJ1-5
CASSSLGGTGPNYGYTF TGTGCCAGCAGCTCATTAGGCGGGACAGGACCTAACTATGGCTACACCTTC TRBV7-2 TRBD1 . TRBJ1-2
CASSLVAGQGVHEQYF TGTGCCAGCAGCTTAGTGGCGGGACAGGGGGTTCACGAGCAGTACTTC TRBV7-2 TRBD1 . TRBJ2-7
CASSFHSGRATTGELFF TGTGCCAGCAGTTTCCATAGCGGGAGGGCCACTACCGGGGAGCTGTTTTTT TRBV27 TRBD2 . TRBJ2-2
CASSPPSQRGSGEQYF TGTGCCAGCAGCCCCCCCTCTCAGCGGGGCTCGGGGGAGCAGTACTTC TRBV5-4 TRBD2 . TRBJ2-7
CASSRNTEAFF TGTGCCAGCAGCCGGAACACTGAAGCTTTCTTT TRBV6-5 . . TRBJ1-1
CASSPSLGYTF TGTGCCAGCTCACCCTCTTTGGGCTACACCTTC TRBV18 . . TRBJ1-2